A single sample is the source of the 27 T cell receptor beta chains below, sequenced in a study of PD-1 blockade in classical Hodgkin lymphoma. Using immunoSEQ multiplex PCR, the repertoire was profiled, and TCRdb retains in-frame clones only, with some absent. This table has tens of thousands of clones, more than 75% appearing once. Each of the patients experienced relapse following autologous stem cell transplantation, and their brentuximab vedotin exposure differed. The sequenced sample was peripheral blood mononuclear cells (PBMCs), obtained at baseline. These receptors were obtained from a human donor with classical Hodgkin lymphoma.

This clone appeared a few times. This chain links TRBV19 with TRBJ1-5, with 7 bases aligning to TRBD1. J was trimmed by 7 bases and V by 8 bases; bases with no gene match: 8. CDR3 size: 13 residues. CDR1 is LNHDA, CDR2 SQIVND, per germline (reference sequence). The CDR3 DNA reads TGTGCCAGTTCCAGACAGGGTAACCAGCCCCAGCATTTT. It is translated as CASSRQGNQPQHF.

The chain employs TRBV19 and TRBJ2-6; no definite D call. The CDR3 has 16 amino acids. Per germline, CDR1 LNHDA and CDR2 SQIVND (reference sequence). Deletions cut 6 bases from V and 1 base from J, with 13 bases between. The CDR3 spells CASSLPRVSGANVLTF. Written as DNA, the CDR3 is TGTGCCAGTAGCCTTCCACGGGTATCTGGGGCCAACGTCCTGACTTTC.

The chain employs TRBV6-6 and TRBJ2-7, with no clear D. CDR1 and CDR2 from the germline V gene are MNHNY and SVGAGI (reference sequence). V was cut by 10 bases and J by 2 bases, with 18 bases left in between. The CDR3 has 14 amino acids. CDR3 in amino acids: CATQLGPLTYEQYF. DNA of the CDR3: TGTGCCACCCAATTAGGGCCACTCACCTACGAGCAGTACTTC.

The sample holds one count of this clone. The chain joins TRBV29-1 to TRBJ1-4; possibly TRBD1 for D (5 bases). Germline CDR1 reads SQVTM; CDR2 reads ANQGSEA. The CDR3 extends over 13 amino acids. Deletions cut 4 bases from V and 6 bases from J, with 12 bases between. CDR3 bases: TGCAGCGTTGGGGGGGGAGGGCATGAAAAACTGTTTTTT. This translates into CSVGGGGHEKLFF.

This rearrangement joins TRBV2 to TRBJ1-1; tentatively, D is TRBD1 (6 bases). Trimming removed 3 bases from V and 5 bases from J, with 16 bases in between. Germline loops: CDR1 SNHLY, CDR2 FYNNEI. The CDR3 spans 15 residues. CDR3 in amino acids: CASSEQGSGLTEAFF. The CDR3 DNA reads TGTGCCAGCAGTGAGCAGGGGAGCGGACTTACTGAAGCTTTCTTT.

The chain couples TRBV2 to TRBJ1-5; D uncertain. Germline V CDR1 and CDR2: SNHLY, FYNNEI. The V gene lost 4 bases and the J gene lost 3 bases, with 7 bases spanning the gap. The CDR3 is made up of 13 amino acids. The CDR3 spells CASSGQNNQPQHF. In nucleotides, the CDR3 is TGTGCCAGCAGTGGGCAGAACAATCAGCCCCAGCATTTT.

J is TRBJ2-7 and V is TRBV28; TRBD1 or TRBD2 may be the D gene (6 bases each). CDR1 and CDR2 (germline): MDHEN, SYDVKM. The CDR3 length is 18 residues. Trimming removed 3 bases from V and 0 bases from J, with 21 bases in between. The CDR3 sequence is CASSFNGQGTLSSYEQYF. CDR3 in DNA: TGTGCCAGCAGTTTTAACGGCCAGGGGACTCTTAGCTCCTACGAGCAGTACTTC.

The rearrangement uses TRBV7-2 and TRBJ2-7; 9 positions match TRBD2. Unmatched junction bases numbered 2, after V lost 1 base and J lost 1 base. Germline CDR1 SGHTA, CDR2 FQGNSA. This CDR3 spans 15 amino acids. CDR3 in amino acids: CASSLVAGASYEQYF. CDR3 coding DNA: TGTGCCAGCAGCTTAGTAGCGGGGGCTTCCTACGAGCAGTACTTC. The whole variable domain, filled in from reference TRBV7-2 and TRBJ2-7, reads GAGVSQSPSNKVTEKGKDVELRCDPISGHTALYWYRQSLGQGLEFLIYFQGNSAPDKSGLPSDRFSAERTGGSVSTLTIQRTQQEDSAVYLCASSLVAGASYEQYFGPGTRLTVT.

The chain uses TRBV7-9 and TRBJ2-3; 11 bases map to TRBD2. The junction had 7 bases not matched to a gene; V was cut back by 3 bases and J by 2 bases. This CDR3 is built from 17 residues. Germline V gene sequence: CDR1 SEHNR, CDR2 FQNEAQ (reference sequence). The CDR3: CASSFYIAGGPTDTQYF. The CDR3 DNA reads as TGTGCCAGCAGCTTCTATATAGCGGGAGGGCCCACAGATACGCAGTATTTT.

The rearrangement joins TRBV7-2 to TRBJ2-6, with TRBD2 matching 8 bases. The V gene end was trimmed by 5 bases and the J gene end by 3 bases; junction bases not matched to a gene: 15. CDR3 length: 19 amino acids. In germline, CDR1 is SGHTA, CDR2 FQGNSA. This chain's CDR3 is CASSLRPQREYNGANVLTF. The CDR3 bases are TGTGCCAGCAGCCTCCGACCGCAGCGGGAGTACAATGGGGCCAACGTCCTGACTTTC.

The chain joins TRBV28 to TRBJ2-7, with a tentative D call TRBD1 (5 bases). Germline lookup yields CDR1 MDHEN and CDR2 SYDVKM. The germline V and J ends were trimmed by 5 bases and 6 bases, with 20 bases remaining between them. The length of the CDR3 is 15 residues. The DNA of the CDR3 is TGTGCCAGCAGTCCAAACGATCGACAGCTGGCCGAGCAGTACTTC. Its protein product is CASSPNDRQLAEQYF. The entire variable domain, with the rest obtained from reference TRBV28 and TRBJ2-7, is as follows: DVKVTQSSRYLVKRTGEKVFLECVQDMDHENMFWYRQDPGLGLRLIYFSYDVKMKEKGDIPEGYSVSREKKERFSLILESASTNQTSMYLCASSPNDRQLAEQYFGPGTRLTVT.

The sample holds one count of this clone. The V and J genes are TRBV5-4 and TRBJ2-5; 7 positions agree with TRBD1. The CDR3 sequence is 12 residues long. J lost 4 bases, V lost 4 bases, and 1 base had no gene match. The V gene's germline CDR1 is SGHNT and CDR2 YYREEE (reference sequence). DNA for the CDR3: TGTGCCAGCAGCCAGGGGGTAGAGACCCAGTACTTC. Translating gives CASSQGVETQYF.

The V and J genes are TRBV19 and TRBJ2-2; D gene unclear. V was shortened by 6 bases and J by 5 bases, with 7 bases between the two germline ends. The V gene's germline CDR1 is LNHDA and CDR2 SQIVND (reference sequence). The CDR3 extends over 12 amino acids. The CDR3 DNA reads as TGTGCCAGTAGAGGAGAAACCGGGGAGCTGTTTTTT. Translating it yields CASRGETGELFF.

The chain is built from TRBV11-3 and TRBJ2-7; D may match TRBD1 or TRBD2 (5 bases each). CDR3 length equals 15 residues. V lost 2 bases, J lost 5 bases, and 16 bases lay in between. The germline CDR1 and CDR2 sequences are SGHNT and YENEEA. In DNA form, the CDR3 reads TGTGCCAGCAGCTTACTCCCGGGACCCCTGGACGAGCAGTACTTC. Protein: CASSLLPGPLDEQYF. The full variable domain, with the rest looked up from reference TRBV11-3 and TRBJ2-7, is EAGVVQSPRYKIIEKKQPVAFWCNPISGHNTLYWYLQNLGQGPELLIRYENEEAVDDSQLPKDRFSAERLKGVDSTLKIQPAELGDSAVYLCASSLLPGPLDEQYFGPGTRLTVT.

The chain recombines TRBV7-9 with TRBJ2-5, with 7 bases that match TRBD1. V lost 1 base to trimming and J lost 5 bases; unmatched junction nucleotides: 10. The germline V gene encodes CDR1 SEHNR and CDR2 FQNEAQ (reference sequence). The CDR3 totals 16 residues. This chain's CDR3 is CASSLVGTARRETQYF. CDR3 bases: TGTGCCAGCAGCTTAGTTGGGACAGCTAGAAGGGAGACCCAGTACTTC.

The rearrangement uses TRBV19 and TRBJ2-1; 8 bases fit TRBD2. CDR1 is LNHDA and CDR2 is SQIVND in the germline V gene (reference sequence). Unmatched junction bases numbered 4, after V lost 6 bases and J lost 0 bases. This CDR3 comprises 15 residues. The CDR3 nucleotides are TGTGCCAGTAGCTGGAGCGGGAGCTCCTACAATGAGCAGTTCTTC. Protein: CASSWSGSSYNEQFF.

The chain employs TRBV6-1 and TRBJ2-3; a weak D match, TRBD1 (6 bases). CDR3 size: 17 residues. Germline-derived CDR1 and CDR2 are MNHNS and SASEGT. V lost 2 bases to trimming and J lost 2 bases, with 17 bases between them. The DNA of the CDR3 is TGTGCCAGCAGTGAATATAGATTGGGGGCGGCCACAGATACGCAGTATTTT. It codes for CASSEYRLGAATDTQYF.

The chain couples TRBV28 to TRBJ2-1, with unresolved D. Trimming cost V 1 base and J 0 bases, with 4 bases left between them. The length of the CDR3 is 14 residues. Germline lookup yields CDR1 MDHEN and CDR2 SYDVKM. This chain's CDR3 is CASSLLGSYNEQFF. CDR3 sequence (DNA): TGTGCCAGCAGTTTATTAGGCTCCTACAATGAGCAGTTCTTC.

In nucleotides, the CDR3 is TGTGCCAGCAGTCTCCAGGGGACCCCTTACAATGAGCAGTTCTTC. Residues: CASSLQGTPYNEQFF. This chain uses TRBV6-5 with TRBJ2-1, with D possibly matching TRBD1 (6 bases). Deletions cut 5 bases from V and 4 bases from J, with 15 bases between. CDR3 length: 15 amino acids. The V gene's germline CDR1 is MNHEY and CDR2 SVGAGI.

This chain links TRBV4-1 with TRBJ2-3, with 7 bases fitting TRBD2. This CDR3 region has 16 residues. Germline V gives CDR1 MGHRA, CDR2 YSYEKL. The ends lost 3 bases at V and 3 bases at J; junction bases unmatched: 9. The CDR3: CASSHISGLGTDTQYF. The CDR3 DNA follows: TGCGCCAGCAGCCACATTAGCGGGTTGGGGACAGATACGCAGTATTTT.

The chain links TRBV9 to TRBJ2-2; 7 nucleotides agree with TRBD1. Trimming took 4 bases from V and 6 from J; bases not matched to a gene: 6. Germline V gene sequence: CDR1 SGDLS, CDR2 YYNGEE. This CDR3 comprises 14 residues. This chain's CDR3 is CASSKNRGPGELFF. CDR3 bases: TGTGCCAGCAGCAAAAACAGGGGTCCCGGGGAGCTGTTTTTT.

As DNA, the CDR3 is TGTGCCAGCAGCGATGGACTAGCGGGAGTATATCGCTCATACGAGCAGTACTTC. Translation: CASSDGLAGVYRSYEQYF. This sequence joins TRBV7-9 and TRBJ2-7; TRBD2 aligns across 13 bases. Germline V gene sequence: CDR1 SEHNR, CDR2 FQNEAQ (reference sequence). Unmatched junction bases numbered 14, after V lost 5 bases and J lost 4 bases. The CDR3 is 18 amino acids.

This clone occurred a few times. The chain recombines TRBV9 with TRBJ2-7, with D maybe TRBD1 (6 bases). Deletions cut 4 bases from V and 1 base from J, with 12 bases between. The germline V gene encodes CDR1 SGDLS and CDR2 YYNGEE. The CDR3 consists of 14 residues. Here the CDR3 reads CASSPWTDSYEQYF. In DNA form, the CDR3 reads TGTGCCAGCAGCCCCTGGACAGATTCCTACGAGCAGTACTTC.

The chain couples TRBV7-2 to TRBJ2-5, with TRBD2 matching 9 bases. Germline V gives CDR1 SGHTA, CDR2 FQGNSA. The V segment lost 5 bases and the J segment 0 bases; nucleotides outside the gene matches: 13. This CDR3 is 18 amino acids long. The CDR3 nucleotides are TGTGCCAGCAGCCGCTGGGGTAGCGGGGGATCGTACCAAGAGACCCAGTACTTC. Residues: CASSRWGSGGSYQETQYF. The whole variable domain, remainder taken from reference TRBV7-2 and TRBJ2-5, is GAGVSQSPSNKVTEKGKDVELRCDPISGHTALYWYRQSLGQGLEFLIYFQGNSAPDKSGLPSDRFSAERTGGSVSTLTIQRTQQEDSAVYLCASSRWGSGGSYQETQYFGPGTRLLVL.

This chain links TRBV14 with TRBJ2-7, with 8 bases lining up with TRBD1. This CDR3 comprises 14 residues. After removal of 0 bases from V and 5 bases from J, the junction contained 3 bases not matched to a gene. Germline CDR1 is SGHDN and CDR2 is FVKESK. DNA for the CDR3: TGTGCCAGCAGCCAAGACAGGGGGCTACACGAGCAGTACTTC. This codes for CASSQDRGLHEQYF.

This chain joins TRBV6-5 and TRBJ1-1; maybe TRBD1 (6 bases). The CDR3 is 13 residues long. The germline V and J ends were trimmed by 5 bases and 3 bases, with 10 bases remaining between them. Germline assignment: CDR1 MNHEY and CDR2 SVGAGI. CDR3: CASSGTGHTEAFF. DNA for the CDR3: TGTGCCAGCAGTGGAACAGGGCACACTGAAGCTTTCTTT.

CDR3 region: CASSRWDTFTDTQYF. DNA of the CDR3: TGCGCCAGCAGTCGATGGGACACCTTCACAGATACGCAGTATTTT. The chain is built from TRBV23-1 and TRBJ2-3; perhaps TRBD1 as D (6 bases). TRBV23-1 belongs to the ORF category, with a function that is uncertain. V was clipped by 4 bases and J by 2 bases, with 13 bases between them. The CDR3 is made up of 15 amino acids.